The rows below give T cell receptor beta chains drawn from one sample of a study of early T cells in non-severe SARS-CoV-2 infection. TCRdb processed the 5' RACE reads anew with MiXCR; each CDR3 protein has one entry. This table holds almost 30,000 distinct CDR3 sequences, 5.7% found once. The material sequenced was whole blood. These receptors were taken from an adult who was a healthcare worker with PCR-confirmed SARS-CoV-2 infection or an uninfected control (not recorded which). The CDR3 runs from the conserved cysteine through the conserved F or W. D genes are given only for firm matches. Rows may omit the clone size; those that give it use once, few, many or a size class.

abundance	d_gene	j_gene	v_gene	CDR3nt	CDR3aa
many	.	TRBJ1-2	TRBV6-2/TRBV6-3	TGTGCCAGCAGCTACGACGGATACTATGGCTACACCTTC	CASSYDGYYGYTF
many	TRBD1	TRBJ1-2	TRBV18	TGTGCCAGCTCAGTCCCGGACAGGGCTGTGTGGGAGTACACCTTC	CASSVPDRAVWEYTF
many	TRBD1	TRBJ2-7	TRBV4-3	TGCGCCAGCAGCCAAGATATAAGACAGGGCAGCTACGAGCAGTACTTC	CASSQDIRQGSYEQYF
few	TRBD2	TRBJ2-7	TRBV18	TGTGCCAGCTCACCACCCCGTGCGCGGGGGTCCTACGAGCAGTACTTC	CASSPPRARGSYEQYF
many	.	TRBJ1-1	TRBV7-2	TGTGCCAGCAGTCCCCGGTCCACTGAAGCTTTCTTT	CASSPRSTEAFF
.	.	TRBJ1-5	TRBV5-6	TGTGCCAGCAGCGTGTACCGGGACCGCACTTATAGCAATCAGCCCCAGCATTTT	CASSVYRDRTYSNQPQHF
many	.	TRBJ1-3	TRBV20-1	TGCAGTGCTTCCAAGGGATTCTCTGGAAACACCATATATTTT	CSASKGFSGNTIYF
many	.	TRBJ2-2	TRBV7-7	TGTGCCAGCAGCCCAATTAACGGACAGATCGCCGGGGAGCTGTTTTTT	CASSPINGQIAGELFF
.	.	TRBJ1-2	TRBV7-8	TGTGCCAGCAGCTTAGGCGGGTTCACCTATGGCTACACCTTC	CASSLGGFTYGYTF
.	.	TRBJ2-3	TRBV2	TGTGCCAGCAGTGGTCGGCAGAACACAGATACGCAGTATTTT	CASSGRQNTDTQYF
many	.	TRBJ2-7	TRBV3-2	TGTGCCAGCAGCCAAGTTCCCGAGCAGTACTTC	CASSQVPEQYF
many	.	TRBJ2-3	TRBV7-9	TGTGCCAGCAGCTTAGCCATGGGGACCACAGATACGCAGTATTTT	CASSLAMGTTDTQYF
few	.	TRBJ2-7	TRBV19	TGTGCCAGTAAAGGACAAGCCTACGAGCAGTACTTC	CASKGQAYEQYF
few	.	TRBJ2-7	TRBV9	TGTGCCAGCAGCGTAGCACAGCTGCCCACCTACGAGCAGTACTTC	CASSVAQLPTYEQYF
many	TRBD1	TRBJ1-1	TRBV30	TGTGCCTGGACACAGGGGGCGCGAACTGAAGCTTTCTTT	CAWTQGARTEAFF
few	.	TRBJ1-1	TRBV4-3	TGCGCCAGCAGCCAAGATCAATGGGGTGCGGCTGAAGCTTTCTTT	CASSQDQWGAAEAFF
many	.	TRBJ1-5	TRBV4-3	TGCGCCAGCAGCCAAACACTGGGTGAGGGCAGGCCCCAGCATTTT	CASSQTLGEGRPQHF
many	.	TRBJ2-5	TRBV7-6	TGTGCCAGCAGCCAGCCGGTACAAGAGACCCAGTACTTC	CASSQPVQETQYF
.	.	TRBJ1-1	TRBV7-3	TGTGCCAGCAGCGCCGGAATGGGCACTGAAGCTTTCTTT	CASSAGMGTEAFF
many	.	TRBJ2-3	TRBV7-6	TGTGCCAGCAGCTTAGTCCCAGATACGCAGTATTTT	CASSLVPDTQYF
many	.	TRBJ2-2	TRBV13	TGTGCCAGCAGCTTAGCCCTAGCGAACACCGGGGAGCTGTTTTTT	CASSLALANTGELFF
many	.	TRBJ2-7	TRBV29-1	TGCAGCGTTGGGCCGGATTTAAGCTCCTACGAGCAGTACTTC	CSVGPDLSSYEQYF
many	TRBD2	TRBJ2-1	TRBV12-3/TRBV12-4	TGTGCCACCATCGGACTAGCGGGGGGGGAGAATGAGCAGTTCTTC	CATIGLAGGENEQFF
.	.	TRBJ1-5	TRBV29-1	TGCAGCGTTGGAGGCAATCAGCCCCAGCATTTT	CSVGGNQPQHF
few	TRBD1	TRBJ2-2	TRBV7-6	TGTGCCAGCAGCCCGAGACAGGGAACGGCCACCGGGGAGCTGTTTTTT	CASSPRQGTATGELFF
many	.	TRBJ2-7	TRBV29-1	TGCAGCGTTGGGAACGGTCCCTACGAGCAGTACTTC	CSVGNGPYEQYF
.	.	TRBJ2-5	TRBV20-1	TGCAGTGCTCATCCCCCCAACCGGGTTCGAGAGACCCAGTACTTC	CSAHPPNRVRETQYF
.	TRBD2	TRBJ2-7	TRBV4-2	TGTGCCAGCAGCCAAGTAGGACTAGCAATGGGGGAGCAGTACTTC	CASSQVGLAMGEQYF
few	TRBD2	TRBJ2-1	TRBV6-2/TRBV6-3	TGTGCCAGCAGCTACCCGTGGAGCGGGGATGAAGATGAGCAGTTCTTC	CASSYPWSGDEDEQFF
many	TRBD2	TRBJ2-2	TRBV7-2	TGTGCCAGCAGCTTAGGCGGCGGGGGTAACACCGGGGAGCTGTTTTTT	CASSLGGGGNTGELFF
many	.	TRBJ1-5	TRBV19	TGTGCCAGTAGTATGGGGCGGCCCAATCAGCCCCAGCATTTT	CASSMGRPNQPQHF
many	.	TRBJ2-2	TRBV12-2	TGTGCAAGTCGCGTGGGACGGCTGAACACCGGGGAGCTGTTTTTT	CASRVGRLNTGELFF
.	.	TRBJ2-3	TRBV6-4	TGTGCCAGCAGCCGGGAGAACACAGATACGCAGTATTTT	CASSRENTDTQYF
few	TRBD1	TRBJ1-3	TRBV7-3	TGTGCCAGCAGCGCACAGGGGTCTGGAAACACCATATATTTT	CASSAQGSGNTIYF
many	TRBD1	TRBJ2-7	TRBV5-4	TGTGCCAGCAGCCCGACAGGGGTCGCCTACGAGCAGTACTTC	CASSPTGVAYEQYF
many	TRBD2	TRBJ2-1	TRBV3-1	TGTGCCAGCAGGCTTTCCGCGGGGGGTGAGCAGTTCTTC	CASRLSAGGEQFF
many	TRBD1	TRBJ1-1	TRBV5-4	TGTGCCAGCAGCTTTGACAGGGGGCCTACTGAAGCTTTCTTT	CASSFDRGPTEAFF
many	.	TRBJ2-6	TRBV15	TGTGCCACCAGCAGAGTTGGCTCTGGGGCCAACGTCCTGACTTTC	CATSRVGSGANVLTF
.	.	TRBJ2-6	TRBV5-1	TGCGCCAGCAGCTCACAGAGAACTGGGGCCAACGTCCTGACTTTC	CASSSQRTGANVLTF
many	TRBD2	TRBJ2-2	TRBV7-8	TGTGCCAGCAGCTTCCTTGGGGGACTAGGAAAGACCGGGGAGCTGTTTTTT	CASSFLGGLGKTGELFF
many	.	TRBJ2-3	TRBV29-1	TGCAGCGTTGGTAGTATGGGGGGCGCAGATACGCAGTATTTT	CSVGSMGGADTQYF
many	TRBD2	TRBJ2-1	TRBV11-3	TGTGCCAGCAGCTTTAGCGGGGACTACAATGAGCAGTTCTTC	CASSFSGDYNEQFF
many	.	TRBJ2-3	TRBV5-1	TGCGCCAGCAGCTTGGGGTGGGGGCCATCGAGGGATACGCAGTATTTT	CASSLGWGPSRDTQYF
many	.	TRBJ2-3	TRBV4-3	TGCGCCAGCAGCCAAGAAGCATGGGGGATTGCAGATACGCAGTATTTT	CASSQEAWGIADTQYF
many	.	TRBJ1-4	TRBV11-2	TGTGCCAGCAGCTTAGGCAAAAAACTGTTTTTT	CASSLGKKLFF
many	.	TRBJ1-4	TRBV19	TGTGCCAGTGTAAAAGCGACAGGAAGTATCGCAACTAATGAAAAACTGTTTTTT	CASVKATGSIATNEKLFF
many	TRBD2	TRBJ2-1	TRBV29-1	TGCAGCGTTGATCTAGGGGTAGCGGGAGCCTACAATGAGCAGTTCTTC	CSVDLGVAGAYNEQFF
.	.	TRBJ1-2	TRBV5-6	TGTGCCAGCAGCCTTGCGCTATCGGCAGACTATGGCTACACCTTC	CASSLALSADYGYTF
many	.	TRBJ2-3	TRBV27	TGTGCCAGCAGTTCCCTTTTGAAGGACGCCGGCCCTACGCAGTATTTT	CASSSLLKDAGPTQYF
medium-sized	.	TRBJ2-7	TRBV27	TGTGCCAGCAGTTTACGGCAGGGTGACTACGAGCAGTACTTC	CASSLRQGDYEQYF